This TCR beta chain was recovered during a study of brain T cells in children with intractable seizures. The time point: blood from clinic visit 5 months post-surgery; TSC patient then seizure free. Patients received at least one anti-epileptic drug before surgery. The V end was cut by 5 bases, the J end by 2 bases, with 14 bases between. CDR1 MDHEN and CDR2 SYDVKM come from the germline V gene. The CDR3 has 15 amino acids. TCRdb's table, derived via immunoSEQ multiplex PCR, lists solely in-frame clones and lacks some. Of 340,000 or so clones detected, over 90% appear once; the ten largest clones hold roughly 5.7%. Overall study findings and caveats: Pre-surgery blood may have been undersampled, hiding some clones.

In regard to this clone: Its specificity is unknown.

The receptor's source is a boy in the first two years of life with tuberous sclerosis and intractable seizures. This sample comprised peripheral blood, obtained roughly 5 months after surgery. The chain couples TRBV28 to TRBJ2-3, with no clear D. In nucleotides, the CDR3 is TGTGCCAGCAGTCCCAATATAGGAAACACAGATACGCAGTATTTT. Amino acids: CASSPNIGNTDTQYF.